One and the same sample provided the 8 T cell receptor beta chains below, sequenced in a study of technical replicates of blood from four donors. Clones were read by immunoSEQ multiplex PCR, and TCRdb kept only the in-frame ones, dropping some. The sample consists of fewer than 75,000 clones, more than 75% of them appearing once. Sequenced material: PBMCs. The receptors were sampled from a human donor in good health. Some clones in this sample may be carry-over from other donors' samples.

CDR3 loop: CASSRDRGNEQFF. CDR3 DNA sequence: TGTGCCAGCAGCCGGGACAGGGGAAATGAGCAGTTCTTC. This chain connects TRBV2 to TRBJ2-1, with TRBD1 identical over 10 bases. Trimming cost V 6 bases and J 7 bases; bases outside gene matches: 3. CDR1 and CDR2 (germline): SNHLY, FYNNEI. The CDR3 consists of 13 residues.

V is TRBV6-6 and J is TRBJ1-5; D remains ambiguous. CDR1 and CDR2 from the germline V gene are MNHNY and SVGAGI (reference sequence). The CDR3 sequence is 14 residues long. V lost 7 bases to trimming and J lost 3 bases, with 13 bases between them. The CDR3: CASTVDKINQPQHF. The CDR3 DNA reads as TGTGCCAGCACCGTCGACAAGATCAATCAGCCCCAGCATTTT.

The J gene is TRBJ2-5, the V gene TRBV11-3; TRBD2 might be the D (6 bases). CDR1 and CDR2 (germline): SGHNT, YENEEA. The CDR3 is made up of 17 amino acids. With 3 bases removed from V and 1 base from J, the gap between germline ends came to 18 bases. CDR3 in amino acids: CASSLGARGSPQETQYF. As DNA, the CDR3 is TGTGCCAGCAGCTTGGGTGCTCGGGGGAGCCCCCAAGAGACCCAGTACTTC.

This CDR3 reads CASSLVAGSNEQYF. The CDR3 DNA sequence: TGTGCCAGCAGCTTAGTGGCAGGGTCTAACGAGCAGTACTTC. The chain combines TRBV7-9 with TRBJ2-7; TRBD1 is a possible D gene (5 bases). Germline lookup yields CDR1 SEHNR and CDR2 FQNEAQ (reference sequence). The CDR3 length is 14 residues. Trimming cost V 1 base and J 5 bases, with 12 bases left between them.

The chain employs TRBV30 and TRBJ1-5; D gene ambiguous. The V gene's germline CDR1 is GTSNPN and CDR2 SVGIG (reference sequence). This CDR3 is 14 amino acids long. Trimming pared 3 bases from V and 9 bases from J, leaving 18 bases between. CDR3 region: CAWRGLSQTMPQHF. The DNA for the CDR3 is TGTGCCTGGAGAGGGTTGTCACAGACTATGCCCCAGCATTTT.

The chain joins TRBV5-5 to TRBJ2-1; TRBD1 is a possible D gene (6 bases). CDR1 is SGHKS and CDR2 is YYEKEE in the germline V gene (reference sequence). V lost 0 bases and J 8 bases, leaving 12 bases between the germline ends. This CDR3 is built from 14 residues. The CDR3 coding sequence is TGTGCCAGCAGCTTGGGAGGCAGGGGTTATGAGCAGTTCTTC. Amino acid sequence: CASSLGGRGYEQFF.

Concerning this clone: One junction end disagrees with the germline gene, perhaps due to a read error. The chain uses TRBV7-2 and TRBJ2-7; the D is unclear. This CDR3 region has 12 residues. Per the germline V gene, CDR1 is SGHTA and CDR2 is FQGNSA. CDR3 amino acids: CASSLGGSERYF. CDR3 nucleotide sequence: TGTGCCAGCAGCTTAGGTGGGTCGGAGCGGTACTTC. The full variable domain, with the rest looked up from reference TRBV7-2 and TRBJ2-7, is GAGVSQSPSNKVTEKGKDVELRCDPISGHTALYWYRQSLGQGLEFLIYFQGNSAPDKSGLPSDRFSAERTGGSVSTLTIQRTQQEDSAVYLCASSLGGSERYFGPGTRLTVT.

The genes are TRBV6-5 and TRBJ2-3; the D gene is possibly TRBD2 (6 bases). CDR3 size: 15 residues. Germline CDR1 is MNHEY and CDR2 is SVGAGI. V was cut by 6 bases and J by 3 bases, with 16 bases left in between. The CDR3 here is CASSIRDSGTDTQYF. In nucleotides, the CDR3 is TGTGCCAGCAGCATCCGGGACTCGGGTACAGATACGCAGTATTTT.